This T cell receptor beta chain was sequenced for a study of early T cells in non-severe SARS-CoV-2 infection. Study in general: Sequencing of bulk RNA from unsorted whole blood was done, without chain pairing.

With regard to this clonotype: Antigen unknown.

Per the germline V gene, CDR1 is SGHAT and CDR2 is FQNNGV. There are 14 residues in the CDR3. V lost 8 bases, J lost 7 bases, and 11 bases stayed unmatched. Individually, cDNA molecules had unique molecular identifiers attached to them. TCRdb recomputed calls from the 5' RACE reads with MiXCR, one row per CDR3 protein. The profile shows some 30,000 distinct CDR3 sequences, about 4.5% of them singletons. Findings of the study overall: Comparison of clonotypes with VDJdb favored anti-spike CD8 responses while missing private and CD4 specificities.

This chain joins TRBV11-2 and TRBJ2-3, with 8 bases fitting TRBD2. The TCR comes from an adult who was a healthcare worker with PCR-confirmed SARS-CoV-2 infection or an uninfected control (not recorded which). Sequenced material: whole blood. DNA of the CDR3: TGTGCCAGCCTGGGACCAGCGGGGGAAAATACGCAGTATTTT. It codes for CASLGPAGENTQYF.